These 25 T cell receptor beta chains were sequenced from one sample in a study of T cells in lung cancer brain metastases. Profiled with immunoSEQ multiplex PCR; TCRdb holds only in-frame clones, not every one. There are thousands of clones in the sample; 70% to 90% occur only once, and 2% to 3% lies in the top ten. The sequenced material came from tumor tissue from the primary lung tumor. These receptors were taken from a man in his forties or fifties with non-small cell lung cancer.

The gene calls are TRBV9 and TRBJ2-3; D is perhaps TRBD2 (5 bases). Germline CDR1 and CDR2: SGDLS and YYNGEE. Between the trimmed V and J ends, which lost 4 bases and 0 bases, there was a span of 18 bases. This CDR3 contains 17 residues. CDR3 protein: CASSTRPAPTSTDTQYF. Written as DNA, the CDR3 is TGTGCCAGCAGCACTAGACCGGCACCTACTAGCACAGATACGCAGTATTTT.

This chain connects TRBV5-1 to TRBJ2-6, with TRBD1 identical over 7 bases. V was clipped by 4 bases and J by 0 bases; unmatched bases: 7. Germline assignment: CDR1 SGHRS and CDR2 YFSETQ. The CDR3 covers 17 residues. CDR3 protein: CASSRQGQNSGANVLTF. The CDR3 DNA reads TGCGCCAGCAGCAGACAGGGTCAGAACTCTGGGGCCAACGTCCTGACTTTC.

This chain joins TRBV28 and TRBJ2-7, with TRBD1 matching over 10 bases. V gave up 5 bases and J gave up 0 bases; unmatched junction bases: 7. The CDR3 contains 16 residues. Germline loops: CDR1 MDHEN, CDR2 SYDVKM. The DNA for the CDR3 is TGTGCCAGCAGTCGCCCGGACAGGGGGGACTCCTACGAGCAGTACTTC. Protein: CASSRPDRGDSYEQYF. Combining the CDR3 with reference TRBV28 and TRBJ2-7 gives the whole variable domain DVKVTQSSRYLVKRTGEKVFLECVQDMDHENMFWYRQDPGLGLRLIYFSYDVKMKEKGDIPEGYSVSREKKERFSLILESASTNQTSMYLCASSRPDRGDSYEQYFGPGTRLTVT.

This clone occurred once. V gene TRBV7-9 combines with J gene TRBJ2-7, with 7 nucleotides matching TRBD2. Germline V gene lookup returns CDR1 SEHNR and CDR2 FQNEAQ (reference sequence). After removal of 7 bases from V and 1 base from J, the junction contained 7 bases not matched to a gene. This CDR3 is 14 amino acids long. Here the CDR3 DNA reads TGTGCCAGCAAGCCCGCCGGGGGGTCCTACGAGCAGTACTTC. Its translation is CASKPAGGSYEQYF.

This sequence joins TRBV11-2 and TRBJ2-7; unclear D gene. Germline values: CDR1 SGHAT, CDR2 FQNNGV. This CDR3 spans 11 amino acids. The ends were cut back, 2 bases at V and 7 bases at J, with 6 bases in the middle. CDR3 sequence: CASSLTWEQYF. DNA for the CDR3: TGTGCCAGCAGCTTAACGTGGGAGCAGTACTTC.

The chain combines TRBV7-9 with TRBJ1-1, with 7 positions matching TRBD1. The V and J ends lost 5 bases and 6 bases, in that order; junction bases with no gene match: 9. This CDR3 spans 14 amino acids. The V gene's germline CDR1 is SEHNR and CDR2 FQNEAQ (reference sequence). The CDR3 coding sequence is TGTGCCAGCAGCCGGACAGGAGGAGTCGCTGAAGCTTTCTTT. Translated: CASSRTGGVAEAFF. Complete variable domain (other parts from reference TRBV7-9 and TRBJ1-1): DTGVSQNPRHKITKRGQNVTFRCDPISEHNRLYWYRQTLGQGPEFLTYFQNEAQLEKSRLLSDRFSAERPKGSFSTLEIQRTEQGDSAMYLCASSRTGGVAEAFFGQGTRLTVV.

The rearrangement uses TRBV10-1 and TRBJ2-7; 12 bases agree with TRBD1. The CDR3 has 14 residues. In germline, CDR1 is WNHNN, CDR2 SYGVQD (reference sequence). With 6 bases clipped from V and 5 bases from J, the junction kept 5 bases outside the gene matches. The CDR3 reads CASSAGTGGHEQYF. The CDR3 DNA reads TGCGCCAGCAGCGCCGGGACAGGGGGCCACGAGCAGTACTTC.

The chain joins TRBV5-1 to TRBJ2-3; no clear D. Per germline, CDR1 SGHRS and CDR2 YFSETQ. The ends were cut back, 4 bases at V and 5 bases at J, with 17 bases in the middle. The CDR3 is made up of 15 amino acids. CDR3 in DNA: TGCGCCAGCAGCCTGCGGCTCCCCCAAAGAGATACGCAGTATTTT. It yields the protein CASSLRLPQRDTQYF.

This chain connects TRBV19 to TRBJ2-2; D is undetermined. The germline CDR1 and CDR2 sequences are LNHDA and SQIVND (reference sequence). The length of the CDR3 is 17 residues. The V end lost 7 bases, the J end lost 3 bases, and 21 bases lay between the germline ends. The CDR3 reads CASTPTRGVLDTGELFF. The CDR3 region has the DNA TGTGCCAGTACGCCCACGCGTGGGGTGTTGGACACCGGGGAGCTGTTTTTT.

V gene TRBV7-3 combines with J gene TRBJ2-5; 8 positions agree with TRBD2. The V gene end was trimmed by 1 base and the J gene end by 5 bases; junction bases not matched to a gene: 6. Germline V lookup: CDR1 SGHTA, CDR2 FQGTGA. The CDR3 consists of 15 residues. The CDR3 DNA reads as TGTGCCAGCAGCTTAAACCCAGCGGGAGCGGAGACCCAGTACTTC. It specifies CASSLNPAGAETQYF.

The chain is built from TRBV30 and TRBJ2-1; 7 nucleotides line up with TRBD1. Germline-derived CDR1 and CDR2 are GTSNPN and SVGIG (reference sequence). The CDR3 runs 14 residues. V lost 8 bases and J lost 1; bases outside the gene matches: 8. The CDR3 reads CAGQGGVSYNEQFF. The CDR3 DNA reads as TGTGCCGGACAAGGGGGCGTTTCCTACAATGAGCAGTTCTTC.

The chain is built from TRBV11-2 and TRBJ2-6; D possibly corresponds to TRBD1 (6 bases). In germline, CDR1 is SGHAT, CDR2 FQNNGV. The V and J ends lost 1 base and 0 bases respectively, with 16 bases between them. The length of the CDR3 is 19 residues. The CDR3, as DNA: TGTGCCAGCAGCTTAGTTGCCGGACAGCTGAGCTCTGGGGCCAACGTCCTGACTTTC. Translating gives CASSLVAGQLSSGANVLTF. The entire variable domain, with the rest obtained from reference TRBV11-2 and TRBJ2-6, is as follows: EAGVAQSPRYKIIEKRQSVAFWCNPISGHATLYWYQQILGQGPKLLIQFQNNGVVDDSQLPKDRFSAERLKGVDSTLKIQPAKLEDSAVYLCASSLVAGQLSSGANVLTFGAGSRLTVL.

A few counts support this clone. The chain uses TRBV2 and TRBJ1-5; D is possibly TRBD1 (6 bases). CDR1 SNHLY and CDR2 FYNNEI come from the germline V gene. There are 14 residues in the CDR3. V was trimmed by 10 bases and J by 1 base, leaving 14 bases between them. This CDR3 reads CATAFQGSNQPQHF. The CDR3 DNA is TGTGCCACCGCGTTTCAGGGGAGCAATCAGCCCCAGCATTTT.

V is TRBV2 and J is TRBJ1-5; D not resolved. Deletions cut 1 base from V and 4 bases from J, with 2 bases between. The V gene's germline CDR1 is SNHLY and CDR2 FYNNEI. The length of the CDR3 is 12 residues. CDR3 coding DNA: TGTGCCAGCAGTGAAGGAAATCAGCCCCAGCATTTT. Residues: CASSEGNQPQHF.

The chain has TRBV30 and TRBJ2-5, with 7 bases matching TRBD1. CDR1 is GTSNPN and CDR2 is SVGIG in the germline V gene (reference sequence). The CDR3 runs to 15 residues. J was trimmed by 4 bases and V by 1 base; bases with no gene match: 9. The CDR3 coding sequence is TGTGCCTGGAGTGGCGAAGGGGGCTTCGGAGAGACCCAGTACTTC. It translates to CAWSGEGGFGETQYF.

V is TRBV5-1 and J is TRBJ2-2; D is unclear. V lost 0 bases, J lost 7 bases, and 10 bases lay in between. Germline V CDR1 and CDR2: SGHRS, YFSETQ. The CDR3 covers 14 residues. The CDR3 region has the DNA TGCGCCAGCAGCTTGGACGGCCGTTACGGGGAGCTGTTTTTT. Translated: CASSLDGRYGELFF. Looking up the rest from reference TRBV5-1 and TRBJ2-2 gives the full variable domain: KAGVTQTPRYLIKTRGQQVTLSCSPISGHRSVSWYQQTPGQGLQFLFEYFSETQRNKGNFPGRFSGRQFSNSRSEMNVSTLELGDSALYLCASSLDGRYGELFFGEGSRLTVL.

Points on this clone: An end of the junction differs from the germline gene, which may be a read error. The chain uses TRBV15 and TRBJ2-7; TRBD1 matches 9 bases. Looked up from germline, CDR1 is LNHNV and CDR2 is YYDKDF (reference sequence). The CDR3 runs to 15 residues. The CDR3 sequence: CVTSAGTGPQGEQYF. DNA for the CDR3: TGTGTCACCAGCGCCGGGACAGGGCCCCAAGGCGAGCAGTACTTC.

The chain uses TRBV6-1 and TRBJ2-1; a weak D match, TRBD1 (5 bases). The germline V and J ends were trimmed by 1 base and 8 bases, with 12 bases remaining between them. This CDR3 is built from 14 residues. Germline values: CDR1 MNHNS, CDR2 SASEGT. Here the CDR3 reads CASSEETRVDEQFF. The CDR3 DNA reads as TGTGCCAGCAGTGAAGAGACCAGGGTTGATGAGCAGTTCTTC.

V usage is TRBV18 and J usage is TRBJ2-2; either TRBD1 or TRBD2 may supply D (6 bases each). CDR1 is KGHSH and CDR2 is LQKENI in the germline V gene. The length of the CDR3 is 15 residues. V lost 2 bases and J lost 0, with 7 bases in between. The CDR3 region has the DNA TGTGCCAGCTCACCAAGGGGGGCGAACACCGGGGAGCTGTTTTTT. Its translation is CASSPRGANTGELFF.

The genes are TRBV5-1 and TRBJ2-3; 10 nucleotides align to TRBD2. This CDR3 spans 16 amino acids. The germline V gene has CDR1 SGHRS and CDR2 YFSETQ. V shed 3 bases, J shed 0 bases, and the junction held 4 bases outside the gene matches. CDR3 protein: CASSWTSGASTDTQYF. CDR3 nucleotides: TGCGCCAGCAGCTGGACTAGCGGAGCTAGCACAGATACGCAGTATTTT.

The V and J genes are TRBV10-3 and TRBJ1-3; D unresolved. Germline V gene sequence: CDR1 ENHRY, CDR2 SYGVKD. There are 14 residues in the CDR3. Deletions cut 10 bases from V and 0 bases from J, with 13 bases between. The CDR3 nucleotides read TGTGCCAGCAACGCCCTTGGCTCTGGAAACACCATATATTTT. Translated: CASNALGSGNTIYF.

The chain links TRBV5-4 to TRBJ2-3; 7 positions match TRBD1. With 4 bases clipped from V and 3 bases from J, the junction kept 14 bases outside the gene matches. The CDR3 is made up of 17 amino acids. CDR1 is SGHNT and CDR2 is YYREEE in the germline V gene (reference sequence). DNA of the CDR3: TGTGCCAGCAGCATACCAACACAGGGGCTGGGTACAGATACGCAGTATTTT. Encoded protein: CASSIPTQGLGTDTQYF.

The V gene is TRBV28, the J gene TRBJ2-5; D call uncertain. The CDR3 consists of 13 residues. Germline V gives CDR1 MDHEN, CDR2 SYDVKM. Trimming stripped 5 bases from V and 5 bases from J, with 12 bases between. CDR3 bases: TGTGCCAGCAGTGTCCTGAACGACGAGACCCAGTACTTC. Its protein is CASSVLNDETQYF. The full variable domain, rest sourced from reference TRBV28 and TRBJ2-5, is DVKVTQSSRYLVKRTGEKVFLECVQDMDHENMFWYRQDPGLGLRLIYFSYDVKMKEKGDIPEGYSVSREKKERFSLILESASTNQTSMYLCASSVLNDETQYFGPGTRLLVL.

About this clone: Other DNA sequences in the sample encode the same CDR3. The V gene is TRBV29-1, the J gene TRBJ1-5, with 7 bases lining up with TRBD1. V lost 6 bases to trimming and J lost 1 base; unmatched junction nucleotides: 6. Germline lookup yields CDR1 SQVTM and CDR2 ANQGSEA. The CDR3 is 14 amino acids. For the CDR3, the DNA is TGCAGCGTGTCCCAGGGGGGGAGCAATCAGCCCCAGCATTTT. Its protein product is CSVSQGGSNQPQHF. The whole variable domain, remainder taken from reference TRBV29-1 and TRBJ1-5, is SAVISQKPSRDICQRGTSLTIQCQVDSQVTMMFWYRQQPGQSLTLIATANQGSEATYESGFVIDKFPISRPNLTFSTLTVSNMSPEDSSIYLCSVSQGGSNQPQHFGDGTRLSIL.

The rearrangement uses TRBV29-1 and TRBJ2-7; the D call may be TRBD1 or TRBD2 (5 bases each). The CDR3 sequence is 14 residues long. V lost 0 bases and J 6 bases, leaving 15 bases between the germline ends. The germline CDR1 and CDR2 sequences are SQVTM and ANQGSEA. The CDR3 loop reads CSVEDQSGLSEQYF. In nucleotides, the CDR3 is TGCAGCGTTGAAGATCAATCGGGGCTCAGCGAGCAGTACTTC.